Listed here is a single TCR beta chain. TCR beta CDR3 regions were amplified from RNA transcripts. In the first-round RT-PCR of the TCR CDR3, the HTBI primer set was used. From the multiplex PCR reads, TCRdb called clonotypes with MiXCR, one entry per CDR3 protein. The sample records over 500,000 distinct CDR3 sequences, 12% to 15% being singletons. V lost 3 bases and J 6 bases, leaving 12 bases between the germline ends. Germline CDR1 reads WNHNN; CDR2 reads SYGVQD (reference sequence). The CDR3 extends over 13 amino acids. The data were obtained in a study of T cells in Graves' hyperthyroidism and ophthalmopathy. An absence of ophthalmopathy progression within 18 months meant stable Graves' hyperthyroidism.

Sequenced sample: blood. The clonotype comes from a middle-aged woman with Graves' hyperthyroidism. This rearrangement joins TRBV10-1 to TRBJ2-7; D ambiguous. DNA for the CDR3: TGCGCCAGCAGTGAATGGGCAGAAGGCGAGCAGTACTTC. Translating it yields CASSEWAEGEQYF.